These T cell receptor beta chains were read from a single sample in a study of cytomegalovirus exposure and HLA in healthy donors. TCRdb keeps only in-frame clones here, not all; method: immunoSEQ multiplex PCR. The repertoire shows around 55,000 clones; the top ten hold 8.9%. The source material was PBMCs. The receptors originated from a man in his fifties or sixties in good health and CMV-seropositive. CDR3s include the opening cysteine and the closing phenylalanine or tryptophan. D genes are given only for firm matches.

V,J,length,D,DNA,CDR3
TRBV6-5,TRBJ2-1,15,.,TGTGCCAGCAGCTCCCCAACAGGGACCTACAATGAGCAGTTCTTC,CASSSPTGTYNEQFF
TRBV6-1,TRBJ1-2,15,.,TGTGCCAGCAGTGAATACCAGGCCTCGGTCTATGGCTACACCTTC,CASSEYQASVYGYTF
TRBV7-9,TRBJ1-2,12,.,TGTGCCAGCAGCTTAGACGGGTATGGCTACACCTTC,CASSLDGYGYTF
TRBV11-1,TRBJ2-1,16,TRBD2,TGTGCCAGCAGCTTAGGGCTAGCGGGATTCTTATCGGAGCAGTTCTTC,CASSLGLAGFLSEQFF
TRBV7-3,TRBJ1-4,16,.,TGTGCCAGCAGCGCTAGGGGGGGGGCCTTGGGAGAAAAACTGTTTTTT,CASSARGGALGEKLFF
TRBV28,TRBJ2-1,14,TRBD2,TGTGCCAGCATACTGACTAGCGGGGACAATGAGCAGTTCTTC,CASILTSGDNEQFF
TRBV28,TRBJ1-1,14,TRBD1,TGTGCCAGCAGAGGGACAGTGCTCCAAACTGAAGCTTTCTTT,CASRGTVLQTEAFF
TRBV6-5,TRBJ2-1,11,.,TGTGCCAGCAGTTTCAGGGGAGAGCAGTTCTTC,CASSFRGEQFF
TRBV30,TRBJ1-2,12,.,TGTGCCTGGGGAACAGGGAGGGGAGGCTACACCTTC,CAWGTGRGGYTF
TRBV20-1,TRBJ2-7,11,.,TGCAGTGCTAGAGATCTTTACGAGCAGTACTTC,CSARDLYEQYF
TRBV7-2,TRBJ2-2,16,.,TGTGCCAGCAGCATCATGGTACCCTCAGTGATCGGGGAGCTGTTTTTT,CASSIMVPSVIGELFF
TRBV19,TRBJ2-5,14,TRBD2,TGTGCCAGTAGTAGGGGACTAACTCAAGAGACCCAGTACTTC,CASSRGLTQETQYF
TRBV19,TRBJ2-3,15,TRBD2,TGTGCCAGTAGTATAGAGGGCGGGGGATCGGATACGCAGTATTTT,CASSIEGGGSDTQYF
TRBV18,TRBJ2-3,15,TRBD1,TGTGCCAGCTCACCACCCGACAGGGCCGGAGATACGCAGTATTTT,CASSPPDRAGDTQYF
TRBV7-8,TRBJ2-7,14,.,TGTGCCAGCAGCTTAGCGGCTTTCACCTACGAGCAGTACTTC,CASSLAAFTYEQYF
TRBV19,TRBJ1-2,15,.,TGTGCCAGTAGTATGAGGTTCCCTCCCTCCTATGGCTACACCTTC,CASSMRFPPSYGYTF
TRBV19,TRBJ1-1,14,TRBD1,TGTGCCAGTAGTATTCAGGGGGCCGAGACTGAAGCTTTCTTT,CASSIQGAETEAFF
TRBV7-3,TRBJ1-2,13,.,TGTGCCAGCAGCTTGGGGCAGAACTATGGCTACACCTTC,CASSLGQNYGYTF